The following is a TCR beta chain sequence with its context. As yet, its antigen is unknown. This record belongs to a study of response to subunit inactivated influenza vaccine. Regarding the study as a whole: That few new T cells are recruited by each seasonal influenza vaccination was the authors' suggestion.

The V gene lost 0 bases and the J gene lost 11 bases, with 8 bases spanning the gap. The CDR3 extends over 11 amino acids. Germline CDR1 GTSNPN, CDR2 SVGIG (reference sequence). TCRdb called the RT-PCR reads again in MiXCR, with one record for every CDR3 protein. The sample lists fewer than 800,000 distinct CDR3 sequences, 15% to 17% occurring once. This material consisted of PBMCs from blood, taken 11 to 12 days after vaccination. The clonotype was recovered from a man aged 45-60 years who received an inactivated influenza vaccine. The rearrangement links TRBV30 to TRBJ2-4, with a tentative D call TRBD1 (6 bases). CDR3 sequence (DNA): TGTGCCTGGAGTGTACAGGGAGTTCAGTACTTC. This gives the protein CAWSVQGVQYF.